Sequencing of this T cell receptor (beta chain) was carried out in a study of control samples from healthy donors and cancer patients. V lost 6 bases, J lost 5 bases, and 13 bases lay in between. The CDR3 contains 13 residues. Sequencing used immunoSEQ multiplex PCR; TCRdb keeps in-frame clones, though not all of them. The table has 85,000 to 120,000 clones, approximately 90% seen once. The TCR was taken from a woman between 18 and 29 years old in good health. V is TRBV12-3 or TRBV12-4 and J is TRBJ2-5; D possibly corresponds to TRBD1 (6 bases). The sample comprised blood. CDR3 coding DNA: TGTGCCAGCAGCCGGACAGTGCTGGAGACCCAGTACTTC. It codes for CASSRTVLETQYF.